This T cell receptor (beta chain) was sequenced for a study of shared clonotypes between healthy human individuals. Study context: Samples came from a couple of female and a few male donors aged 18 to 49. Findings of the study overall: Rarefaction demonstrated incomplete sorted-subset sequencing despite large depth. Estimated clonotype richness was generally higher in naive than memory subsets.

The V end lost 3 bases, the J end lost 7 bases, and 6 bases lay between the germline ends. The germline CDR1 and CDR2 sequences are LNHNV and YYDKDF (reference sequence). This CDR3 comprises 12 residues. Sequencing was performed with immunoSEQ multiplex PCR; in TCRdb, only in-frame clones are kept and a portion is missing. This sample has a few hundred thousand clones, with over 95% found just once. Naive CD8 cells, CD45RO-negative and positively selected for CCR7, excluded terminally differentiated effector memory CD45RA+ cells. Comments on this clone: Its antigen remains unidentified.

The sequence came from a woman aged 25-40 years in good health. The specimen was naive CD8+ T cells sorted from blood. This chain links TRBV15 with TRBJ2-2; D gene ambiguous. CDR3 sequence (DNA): TGTGCCACCAGCAGCCGAGGCGGGGAGCTGTTTTTT. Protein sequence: CATSSRGGELFF.